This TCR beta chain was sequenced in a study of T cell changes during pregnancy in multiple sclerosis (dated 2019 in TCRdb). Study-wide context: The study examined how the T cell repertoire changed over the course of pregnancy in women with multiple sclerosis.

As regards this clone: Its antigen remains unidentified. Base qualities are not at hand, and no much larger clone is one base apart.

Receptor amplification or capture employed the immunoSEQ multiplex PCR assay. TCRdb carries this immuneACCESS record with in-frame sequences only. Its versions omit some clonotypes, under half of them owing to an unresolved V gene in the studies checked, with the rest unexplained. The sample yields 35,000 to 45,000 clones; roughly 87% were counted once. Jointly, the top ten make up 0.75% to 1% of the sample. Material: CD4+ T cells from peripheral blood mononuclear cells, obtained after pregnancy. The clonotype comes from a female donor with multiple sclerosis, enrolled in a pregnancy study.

The sequenced DNA is TGTGCCAGCAGCCCCCCGTTTCGGACTAGCCGGAAGACCCAGTACTTC. This is translated as CASSPPFRTSRKTQYF. The chain links TRBV7-9 with TRBJ2-5, with TRBD2 matching 8 junction bases. Compared with germline, V lacks 5 bases and J lacks 6 bases; bases without a gene match: 14. Taken from the germline V gene (reference sequence), the CDR1 and CDR2 loops are SEHNR and FQNEAQ. The CDR3 starts with the cysteine, ends with the phenylalanine, and has 16 residues. Only the CDR3 portion is preserved as DNA: 48 bases, with reading frame beginning at the first base.